Listed here are 30 T cell receptor beta chains from one sample, sequenced in a study of identical twins. TCRdb re-called the 5' RACE reads with MiXCR, one entry per CDR3 protein. The repertoire holds 550,000 to 800,000 distinct CDR3 sequences, just over 7% seen once, with approximately 1.5% in the top ten. These data were also filed under a second study, of yellow fever vaccine responses in identical twins.

Input material: PBMCs. The receptors shown here come from a woman under 30 in good health.

This clonotype was observed a few times. The chain carries TRBV29-1 and TRBJ2-7; TRBD2 agrees at 12 bases. The CDR3 is made up of 16 amino acids. The V segment lost 3 bases and the J segment 0 bases; nucleotides outside the gene matches: 6. Per the germline V gene, CDR1 is SQVTM and CDR2 is ANQGSEA. The CDR3 DNA follows: TGCAGCGTTGAGGGAGGGACTAGCGGGCACTCCTACGAGCAGTACTTC. It encodes CSVEGGTSGHSYEQYF.

The chain carries TRBV12-3 or TRBV12-4 and TRBJ2-7; D remains unclear. The length of the CDR3 is 13 residues. V was trimmed by 1 base and J by 6 bases, leaving 10 bases between them. This CDR3 is CASSLVRVGEQYV. For the CDR3, the DNA is TGTGCCAGCAGTTTAGTTAGGGTTGGCGAGCAGTACGTC.

The CDR3 is CASSQNTQTGGTSGYTF. The DNA for the CDR3 is TGCGCCAGCAGCCAAAATACCCAGACAGGGGGCACGTCTGGCTACACCTTC. The chain combines TRBV4-1 with TRBJ1-2; TRBD1 matches 10 bases. Trimming at V came to 2 bases and at J to 7 bases, leaving 13 bases not matched to a gene. Germline V gives CDR1 MGHRA, CDR2 YSYEKL. The CDR3 totals 17 residues.

V gene TRBV3-1 combines with J gene TRBJ2-2, with a possible D match to TRBD1 (7 bases). Germline CDR1 and CDR2: LGHDT and YNNKEL (reference sequence). The CDR3 extends over 16 amino acids. V lost 3 bases and J 5 bases, leaving 16 bases between the germline ends. This chain's CDR3 is CASSHILPGGTGELFF. The DNA for the CDR3 is TGTGCCAGCAGCCACATACTGCCAGGGGGGACCGGGGAGCTGTTTTTT.

This rearrangement joins TRBV29-1 to TRBJ2-1, with unresolved D. V lost 1 base and J lost 7, with 20 bases in between. This CDR3 comprises 16 residues. Per the germline V gene, CDR1 is SQVTM and CDR2 is ANQGSEA. The CDR3 DNA follows: TGCAGCGTTGAAGGTAGAGGCCAGGCCGTGGGAAATGAGCAGTTCTTC. Translation gives CSVEGRGQAVGNEQFF.

The chain recombines TRBV20-1 with TRBJ2-1, with a possible D match to TRBD1 (5 bases). CDR1 and CDR2 from the germline V gene are DFQATT and SNEGSKA (reference sequence). The CDR3 sequence is 14 residues long. The germline V and J ends were trimmed by 3 bases and 0 bases, with 9 bases remaining between them. CDR3 region: CSASRGLSYNEQFF. CDR3 in DNA: TGCAGTGCTAGTAGGGGCCTCTCCTACAATGAGCAGTTCTTC.

This clonotype was recorded at least ten times. This chain connects TRBV5-1 to TRBJ2-3, with 7 bases aligning to TRBD2. The CDR3 contains 18 residues. Germline CDR1 reads SGHRS; CDR2 reads YFSETQ. Trimming at V came to 0 bases and at J to 3 bases, leaving 13 bases not matched to a gene. The CDR3 region is CASSLAQMGGRGTDTQYF. The CDR3, as DNA: TGCGCCAGCAGCTTGGCTCAAATGGGCGGGAGAGGAACAGATACGCAGTATTTT.

This clonotype was seen at least ten times. CDR3 sequence: CASSDPGVAEETQYF. DNA for the CDR3: TGTGCCAGCAGTGACCCTGGGGTAGCTGAAGAGACCCAGTACTTC. V and J are TRBV25-1 and TRBJ2-5; D call uncertain. The germline V gene has CDR1 MGHDK and CDR2 SYGVNS. The CDR3 consists of 15 residues. V lost 3 bases and J lost 3, with 14 bases in between.

This clonotype showed up just a few times. Here the CDR3 reads CASSQGAPGVSPLHF. CDR3 sequence (DNA): TGTGCCAGCAGCCAAGGTGCTCCCGGGGTTTCACCCCTCCACTTT. The chain has TRBV14 and TRBJ1-6; D not resolved. The CDR3 extends over 15 amino acids. Per the germline V gene, CDR1 is SGHDN and CDR2 is FVKESK. V was trimmed by 1 base and J by 9 bases, leaving 13 bases between them.

This clonotype was detected ten times or more. V and J are TRBV3-1 and TRBJ2-7; D is undetermined. The V and J ends lost 2 bases and 2 bases respectively, with 13 bases between them. Germline values: CDR1 LGHDT, CDR2 YNNKEL (reference sequence). The CDR3 covers 15 residues. Here the CDR3 reads CASSQTRGNPYEQYV. As DNA, the CDR3 is TGTGCCAGCAGCCAAACTCGAGGAAACCCCTACGAGCAGTACGTC.

This clonotype has just a few counts. The chain has TRBV6-1 and TRBJ2-4, with TRBD1 matching 8 bases. This CDR3 comprises 14 residues. Germline values: CDR1 MNHNS, CDR2 SASEGT. The V gene end was trimmed by 9 bases and the J gene end by 0 bases; junction bases not matched to a gene: 4. The CDR3 region has the DNA TGTGCCAGTTCCACAGGGGGAGCCAAAAACATTCAGTACTTC. It specifies CASSTGGAKNIQYF.

The V call is TRBV24-1, the J call TRBJ2-3; 9 bases agree with TRBD2. The V segment lost 1 base and the J segment 4 bases; nucleotides outside the gene matches: 5. Germline V gene sequence: CDR1 KGHDR, CDR2 SFDVKD. The CDR3 has 16 residues. The CDR3 coding sequence is TGTGCCACCAGTGATTTTAGCGGGAGTTTAGCAGATACGCAGTATTTT. Translation: CATSDFSGSLADTQYF.

This clonotype has at least ten counts. The chain has TRBV12-3 or TRBV12-4 and TRBJ2-7, with 8 bases lining up with TRBD2. The CDR3 totals 15 residues. Trimming cost V 6 bases and J 3 bases; bases outside gene matches: 10. CDR3 nucleotides: TGTGCCAGCAGCCCTCCGGGGGGGGCCAACTACGAGCAGTACTTC. It specifies CASSPPGGANYEQYF.

A few counts support this clonotype. V and J are TRBV28 and TRBJ2-3; D is perhaps TRBD2 (6 bases). With 5 bases removed from V and 7 bases from J, the gap between germline ends came to 31 bases. There are 19 residues in the CDR3. The germline CDR1 and CDR2 sequences are MDHEN and SYDVKM. The CDR3 nucleotides are TGTGCCAGCAGTCCCTATCCCACCCGACTGGGCGGGGTCGCGAATACGCAGTATTTT. Amino acids: CASSPYPTRLGGVANTQYF.

J is TRBJ1-6 and V is TRBV2; D uncertain. The CDR3 has 13 residues. Trimming removed 4 bases from V and 7 bases from J, with 8 bases in between. The germline CDR1 and CDR2 sequences are SNHLY and FYNNEI. The CDR3 spells CASSGALNSPLHF. The CDR3, as DNA: TGTGCCAGCAGTGGGGCGCTAAATTCACCCCTCCACTTT.

The chain is built from TRBV6-2 or TRBV6-3 and TRBJ2-3, with D perhaps given as TRBD1 or TRBD2 (5 bases each). The ends were cut back, 6 bases at V and 2 bases at J, with 12 bases in the middle. The length of the CDR3 is 14 residues. Germline values: CDR1 MNHEY, CDR2 SVGEGT. The CDR3 reads CASRGGGNTDTQYF. The CDR3 bases are TGTGCCAGCAGGGGTGGGGGAAACACAGATACGCAGTATTTT.

In this sample, this clonotype turned up a few times. The CDR3 nucleotides are TGTGCCAGCAGCTGGGGACTAGCGGGTCTCTACGAGCAGTACTTC. Its translation is CASSWGLAGLYEQYF. V gene TRBV5-6 combines with J gene TRBJ2-7; 12 bases are a match to TRBD2. Per germline, CDR1 SGHDT and CDR2 YYEEEE. The V segment lost 3 bases and the J segment 3 bases; nucleotides outside the gene matches: 4. This CDR3 region has 15 residues.

The chain combines TRBV20-1 with TRBJ1-2; a possible D gene is TRBD1 (5 bases). Germline CDR1 reads DFQATT; CDR2 reads SNEGSKA (reference sequence). The CDR3 runs to 14 residues. V shed 0 bases and J shed 5 bases, with 13 bases lying between them. CDR3 loop: CSARDGTSPYGYTF. CDR3 DNA sequence: TGCAGTGCTAGAGATGGGACCAGCCCGTATGGCTACACCTTC.

Concerning this clonotype itself: This may stem from a read error, because a much larger clone lies one nucleotide away. CDR3 in DNA: TGCTGTGCTTCGGACAGGGGGTCTTCTGGGGCCAACGTCCTGACTTTC. Encoded protein: CCASDRGSSGANVLTF. This sequence joins TRBV20-1 and TRBJ2-6; 10 bases match TRBD1. The CDR3 runs 16 residues. CDR1 is DFQATT, CDR2 SNEGSKA, per germline (reference sequence).

This clonotype was seen only a few times. The V and J genes are TRBV12-3 or TRBV12-4 and TRBJ1-2; the D gene is possibly TRBD1 (5 bases). The CDR3 has 16 amino acids. Trimming shortened V by 2 bases and J by 2 bases, and 15 bases separated the two germline ends. CDR3: CASSLRGGQDNYGYTF. CDR3 nucleotide sequence: TGTGCCAGCAGTTTAAGGGGTGGGCAGGACAACTATGGCTACACCTTC.

The V gene is TRBV7-9, the J gene TRBJ1-2; possibly TRBD1 for D (5 bases). The CDR3 has 17 residues. The V end lost 5 bases, the J end lost 5 bases, and 24 bases lay between the germline ends. Germline V gene lookup returns CDR1 SEHNR and CDR2 FQNEAQ (reference sequence). DNA of the CDR3: TGTGCCAGCAGCCCTAGAGGGGTCGTACAGGACCGGTATGGCTACACCTTC. It codes for CASSPRGVVQDRYGYTF.

This clonotype was detected many times. The chain combines TRBV29-1 with TRBJ2-7; 10 bases line up with TRBD1. CDR3 length: 14 residues. J gave up 4 bases and V 1 base, and 4 bases lay outside the gene matches. The V gene's germline CDR1 is SQVTM and CDR2 ANQGSEA. CDR3 in amino acids: CSVEVRQGAYEQYF. Here the CDR3 DNA reads TGCAGCGTTGAAGTCCGACAGGGGGCTTACGAGCAGTACTTC.

This clonotype showed up just a few times. This chain joins TRBV11-2 and TRBJ1-1; D is unclear. In germline, CDR1 is SGHAT, CDR2 FQNNGV. This CDR3 is 13 amino acids long. Trimming pared 0 bases from V and 0 bases from J, leaving 2 bases between. As DNA, the CDR3 is TGTGCCAGCAGCTTAGACGTGAACACTGAAGCTTTCTTT. Its translation is CASSLDVNTEAFF.

This clonotype appeared a single time. The chain uses TRBV15 and TRBJ2-3; maybe TRBD2 (7 bases). The V end was cut by 8 bases, the J end by 3 bases, with 15 bases between. The germline V gene has CDR1 LNHNV and CDR2 YYDKDF (reference sequence). The CDR3 loop spans 14 amino acids. Written as DNA, the CDR3 is TGTGCCACCCGGGCGGGGGCGGATACAGATACGCAGTATTTT. This codes for CATRAGADTDTQYF. Complete variable domain (other parts from reference TRBV15 and TRBJ2-3): DAMVIQNPRYQVTQFGKPVTLSCSQTLNHNVMYWYQQKSSQAPKLLFHYYDKDFNNEADTPDNFQSRRPNTSFCFLDIRSPGLGDTAMYLCATRAGADTDTQYFGPGTRLTVL.

This chain uses TRBV2 with TRBJ2-5; D may correspond to TRBD1 or TRBD2 (6 bases each). Germline assignment: CDR1 SNHLY and CDR2 FYNNEI. Trimming left V 8 bases short and J 2 bases short, with 9 bases between. CDR3 length: 12 amino acids. The CDR3 loop reads CASRGPQETQYF. The CDR3 coding sequence is TGTGCCAGCCGGGGGCCACAAGAGACCCAGTACTTC.

This clonotype appeared many times. The gene calls are TRBV2 and TRBJ2-5, with a tentative D call TRBD1 (6 bases). Germline V gene lookup returns CDR1 SNHLY and CDR2 FYNNEI. Trimming took off 2 bases at V and 1 base at J, with 11 bases between the two ends. This CDR3 comprises 15 residues. CDR3 in DNA: TGTGCCAGCAGTGAAAGTGTGGGGGCCCAAGAGACCCAGTACTTC. Translation: CASSESVGAQETQYF.

This clonotype appeared a few times. V gene TRBV5-1 combines with J gene TRBJ2-1; 7 nucleotides match TRBD2. Germline V CDR1 and CDR2: SGHRS, YFSETQ. The CDR3 extends over 14 amino acids. After removal of 1 base from V and 9 bases from J, the junction contained 7 bases not matched to a gene. Here the CDR3 reads CASSLSSSGGEQFF. CDR3 DNA: TGCGCCAGCAGCTTGTCTAGCTCGGGGGGTGAGCAGTTCTTC.

V and J are TRBV28 and TRBJ2-7, with D possibly matching TRBD1 (5 bases). Germline V gene data show CDR1 as MDHEN and CDR2 as SYDVKM. CDR3 length: 14 residues. V was shortened by 6 bases and J by 0 bases, with 12 bases between the two germline ends. CDR3 sequence reads: CASSHDSISYEQYF. As DNA, the CDR3 is TGTGCCAGCAGCCACGACAGCATCTCCTACGAGCAGTACTTC.

Comments on this clonotype: A single base separates this from a much larger clone, so it may be a read error. The rearrangement joins TRBV6-1 to TRBJ2-1, with D possibly TRBD2 on 7 matching bases. This CDR3 has 19 residues. Trimming stripped 5 bases from V and 0 bases from J, with 23 bases between. Per germline, CDR1 MNHNS and CDR2 SASEGT. CDR3: CASSPGLSGGLSSYNEQFF. The CDR3 DNA follows: TGTGCCAGCAGTCCAGGACTATCGGGGGGCTTGAGCTCCTACAATGAGCAGTTCTTC.

This clonotype was seen repeatedly, ten times or more. The rearrangement uses TRBV7-2 and TRBJ1-5; no definite D call. V was cut by 3 bases and J by 0 bases, with 6 bases left in between. This CDR3 spans 14 amino acids. CDR1 is SGHTA, CDR2 FQGNSA, per germline. The chain's CDR3 is CASSLWGSNQPQHF. DNA of the CDR3: TGTGCCAGCAGCTTGTGGGGTAGCAATCAGCCCCAGCATTTT.